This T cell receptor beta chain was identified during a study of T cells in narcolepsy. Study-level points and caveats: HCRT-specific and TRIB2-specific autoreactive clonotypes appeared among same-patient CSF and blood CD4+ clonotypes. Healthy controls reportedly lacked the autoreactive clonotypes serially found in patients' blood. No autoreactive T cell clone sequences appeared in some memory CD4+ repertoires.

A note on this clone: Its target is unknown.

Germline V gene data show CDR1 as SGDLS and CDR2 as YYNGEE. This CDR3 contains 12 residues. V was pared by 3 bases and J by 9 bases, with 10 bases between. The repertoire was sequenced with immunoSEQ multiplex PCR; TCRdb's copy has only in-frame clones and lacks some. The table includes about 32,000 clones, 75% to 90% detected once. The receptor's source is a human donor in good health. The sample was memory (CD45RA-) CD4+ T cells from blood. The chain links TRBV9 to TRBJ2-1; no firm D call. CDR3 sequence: CASSGLSSEQFF. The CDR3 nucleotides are TGTGCCAGCAGCGGGCTTTCCTCTGAGCAGTTCTTC.